This T cell receptor beta chain is drawn from a study of graft-versus-host responses after intestinal transplantation. The V end was cut by 0 bases, the J end by 3 bases, with 7 bases between. This CDR3 contains 14 residues. Germline loops: CDR1 SGHRS, CDR2 YFSETQ. Graft-derived tissue was subjected to processing to liberate intraepithelial and lamina propria lymphocytes. Clones were read by immunoSEQ multiplex PCR, and TCRdb kept only the in-frame ones, dropping some. The profile shows about 9,600 clones, 77% of them singletons. This receptor was obtained from a human patient who received an intestinal transplant, so some T cells may come from the graft donor. The rearrangement uses TRBV5-1 and TRBJ1-5; D gene uncertain. Sequenced here: ileum tissue, sampled less than 480 days after intestinal transplantation. The CDR3: CASSLEGINQPQHF. In DNA form, the CDR3 reads TGCGCCAGCAGCTTGGAGGGAATCAATCAGCCCCAGCATTTT.